This T cell receptor (beta chain) was identified during a study of cytomegalovirus exposure and HLA in healthy donors. With 60 Vbeta and 13 Jbeta primers, the PCR was carried out. Repertoires were generated with immunoSEQ multiplex PCR, while TCRdb's copy carries only in-frame clones and drops some. The data contain 160,000 or so clones, roughly 81% of them singletons. Whole-study findings and limits: Most TCRs appeared rarely, but some public TCRs recurred in many donors. Clonal expansion, a later analysis showed, was greater in HLA-associated TCR beta chains than in equally common others. Differences between HLA loci emerged in a later analysis of TCR association rates, with DRB1 most and HLA-C fewest.

Likely unrecorded immune exposures existed in these nominally healthy donors. To note about this clone: Its target is not known.

Germline V CDR1 and CDR2: LGHNA, YSLEER. The CDR3 has 15 amino acids. The V segment lost 1 base and the J segment 1 base; nucleotides outside the gene matches: 0. This sequence originates from a woman aged 50 to 60 in good health and CMV-seronegative. The chain carries TRBV4-3 and TRBJ1-2, with 10 bases aligning to TRBD1. Source material: PBMCs. The CDR3 region is CASSQGTGGNYGYTF. In nucleotides, the CDR3 is TGCGCCAGCAGCCAAGGGACAGGGGGTAACTATGGCTACACCTTC.